Each of the 21 T cell receptor beta chains below was sequenced from the same sample in a study of cytomegalovirus exposure and HLA in healthy donors. In the PCR, 60 Vbeta and 13 Jbeta primers were used. Assay used: immunoSEQ multiplex PCR; TCRdb lists only in-frame clones, some missing. The sample shows around 190,000 clones, approximately 86% of them seen only once. Sequencing used PBMCs. The receptor source for this set is a woman aged 25 to 39 in good health and CMV-seronegative.

The chain uses TRBV19 and TRBJ1-1, with D tentatively TRBD1 (5 bases). The CDR3 runs to 14 residues. The V gene lost 6 bases and the J gene lost 1 base, with 12 bases spanning the gap. Looked up from germline, CDR1 is LNHDA and CDR2 is SQIVND (reference sequence). The CDR3 nucleotides are TGTGCCAGTAGACCGGTGGACAAGAACACTGAAGCTTTCTTT. It translates to CASRPVDKNTEAFF.

J is TRBJ1-1 and V is TRBV19; no clear D gene. V was cut by 4 bases and J by 1 base, with 13 bases left in between. The CDR3 loop spans 15 amino acids. The germline gives CDR1 LNHDA, CDR2 SQIVND (reference sequence). CDR3 nucleotide sequence: TGTGCCAGTAGTACGATGGGCGCCGGGAACACTGAAGCTTTCTTT. Its translation is CASSTMGAGNTEAFF.

The rearrangement links TRBV28 to TRBJ1-5; no reliable D call. The germline gives CDR1 MDHEN, CDR2 SYDVKM. The CDR3 loop spans 14 amino acids. The V and J ends lost 4 bases and 7 bases respectively, with 14 bases between them. The CDR3 sequence: CASSYGLFPQPQHF. DNA for the CDR3: TGTGCCAGCAGTTACGGACTTTTCCCGCAGCCCCAGCATTTT. The whole variable domain, remainder taken from reference TRBV28 and TRBJ1-5, is DVKVTQSSRYLVKRTGEKVFLECVQDMDHENMFWYRQDPGLGLRLIYFSYDVKMKEKGDIPEGYSVSREKKERFSLILESASTNQTSMYLCASSYGLFPQPQHFGDGTRLSIL.

The genes are TRBV18 and TRBJ2-6; possible D gene TRBD1, 5 bases. From germline, CDR1 is KGHSH and CDR2 LQKENI. This CDR3 contains 15 residues. V was clipped by 5 bases and J by 0 bases, with 8 bases between them. In DNA, the CDR3 is TGTGCCAGCTCAGGGGCCCTCTCTGGGGCCAACGTCCTGACTTTC. Its translation is CASSGALSGANVLTF.

This clone occurred a few times. The rearrangement uses TRBV27 and TRBJ1-1; 7 nucleotides line up with TRBD1. CDR1 is MNHEY and CDR2 is SMNVEV in the germline V gene (reference sequence). V gave up 5 bases and J gave up 3 bases; unmatched junction bases: 9. The CDR3 runs 15 residues. CDR3 coding DNA: TGTGCCAGCAGTCCGAAGGGCAGGGGGGACACTGAAGCTTTCTTT. It is translated as CASSPKGRGDTEAFF.

The genes are TRBV28 and TRBJ2-7; D may be TRBD1 (5 bases). The germline V gene has CDR1 MDHEN and CDR2 SYDVKM. Trimming pared 2 bases from V and 1 base from J, leaving 12 bases between. CDR3 size: 15 residues. The chain's CDR3 is CASSLRGFRSYEQYF. As DNA, the CDR3 is TGTGCCAGCAGTTTAAGGGGATTTAGGTCCTACGAGCAGTACTTC.

The V gene is TRBV7-6, the J gene TRBJ2-7, with 7 bases that match TRBD1. Germline values: CDR1 SGHVS, CDR2 FNYEAQ. CDR3 size: 13 residues. V lost 0 bases to trimming and J lost 6 bases; unmatched junction nucleotides: 2. The CDR3 reads CASSLATGSEQYF. The CDR3 bases are TGTGCCAGCAGCTTAGCGACAGGGAGCGAGCAGTACTTC.

The gene calls are TRBV7-9 and TRBJ1-2; 7 bases agree with TRBD1. The trim removed 5 bases at V and 8 bases at J, leaving 14 bases unmatched. CDR1 and CDR2 (germline): SEHNR, FQNEAQ (reference sequence). The CDR3 has 15 amino acids. The CDR3 loop is CASSPAPDRERGYTF. The CDR3 DNA follows: TGTGCCAGCAGCCCCGCTCCAGACAGGGAGCGAGGCTACACCTTC.

The genes are TRBV6-5 and TRBJ2-7, with D maybe TRBD1 (6 bases). V was shortened by 4 bases and J by 3 bases, with 13 bases between the two germline ends. Germline V gene sequence: CDR1 MNHEY, CDR2 SVGAGI. The CDR3 runs to 14 residues. The CDR3: CASSSTGPNYEQYF. The CDR3 coding sequence is TGTGCCAGCAGTTCTACAGGGCCTAACTACGAGCAGTACTTC.

This chain uses TRBV4-1 with TRBJ2-7; D gene ambiguous. V was trimmed by 2 bases and J by 0 bases, leaving 23 bases between them. The CDR3 covers 19 residues. Per germline, CDR1 MGHRA and CDR2 YSYEKL. CDR3 bases: TGCGCCAGCAGCCAACGACTCCCATTCCTAATTAGTAGCTCCTACGAGCAGTACTTC. It encodes CASSQRLPFLISSSYEQYF.

The CDR3 DNA reads as TGTGCCAGCAGCTTAATCCTAGCGGGGGGGGTTAATACGCAGTATTTT. Its translation: CASSLILAGGVNTQYF. The V gene is TRBV7-3, the J gene TRBJ2-3; 12 positions match TRBD2. There are 16 residues in the CDR3. With V trimmed by 1 base and J by 7 bases, 6 bases remained unmatched. Germline V lookup: CDR1 SGHTA, CDR2 FQGTGA.

The chain employs TRBV28 and TRBJ2-5; 10 nucleotides align to TRBD1. CDR3 length: 14 residues. The V and J ends lost 3 bases and 6 bases, in that order; junction bases with no gene match: 4. CDR1 and CDR2 from the germline V gene are MDHEN and SYDVKM. CDR3: CASSFGTGVKTQYF. The CDR3 region has the DNA TGTGCCAGCAGTTTCGGGACAGGGGTGAAGACCCAGTACTTC. Supplemented by reference TRBV28 and TRBJ2-5, the full variable domain reads DVKVTQSSRYLVKRTGEKVFLECVQDMDHENMFWYRQDPGLGLRLIYFSYDVKMKEKGDIPEGYSVSREKKERFSLILESASTNQTSMYLCASSFGTGVKTQYFGPGTRLLVL.

This chain links TRBV5-6 with TRBJ1-2; TRBD1 matches at 8 bases. The CDR3 sequence is 14 residues long. Germline CDR1 SGHDT, CDR2 YYEEEE. J gave up 7 bases and V 0 bases, and 5 bases lay outside the gene matches. The CDR3 is CASSLVSDRVGYTF. The CDR3 coding sequence is TGTGCCAGCAGCTTGGTGTCGGACAGGGTTGGCTACACCTTC.

The V gene is TRBV7-8, the J gene TRBJ2-3, with D hard to call. The V gene lost 4 bases and the J gene lost 0 bases, with 5 bases spanning the gap. The V gene's germline CDR1 is SGHVS and CDR2 FQNEAQ. The CDR3 totals 13 residues. CDR3 residues: CASSSGSTDTQYF. The DNA of the CDR3 is TGTGCCAGCAGCTCGGGTAGCACAGATACGCAGTATTTT.

The rearrangement joins TRBV15 to TRBJ1-1, with 11 bases lining up with TRBD1. V lost 7 bases, J lost 3 bases, and 13 bases stayed unmatched. This CDR3 is 17 amino acids long. Germline CDR1 and CDR2: LNHNV and YYDKDF (reference sequence). The chain's CDR3 is CATKSRDRGSGDTEAFF. DNA for the CDR3: TGTGCCACCAAAAGCCGGGACAGGGGGTCGGGGGACACTGAAGCTTTCTTT.

V is TRBV2 and J is TRBJ1-1; D gene uncertain. Trimming took 6 bases from V and 0 from J, leaving 5 bases between them. This CDR3 is 12 amino acids long. Germline CDR1 SNHLY, CDR2 FYNNEI. The CDR3 DNA reads as TGTGCCAGCAGACAGATGAACACTGAAGCTTTCTTT. It encodes CASRQMNTEAFF.

The chain is built from TRBV7-9 and TRBJ2-7; D possibly corresponds to TRBD1 (5 bases). In germline, CDR1 is SEHNR, CDR2 FQNEAQ (reference sequence). The V gene lost 6 bases and the J gene lost 5 bases, with 20 bases spanning the gap. This CDR3 has 15 amino acids. The CDR3 loop is CASRGVAGLGHEQYF. The DNA for the CDR3 is TGTGCCAGCAGAGGGGTAGCAGGTCTTGGGCACGAGCAGTACTTC.

This clone was counted a few times. The V and J genes are TRBV6-5 and TRBJ1-1, with TRBD1 identical over 11 bases. Germline CDR1 is MNHEY and CDR2 is SVGAGI. The CDR3 consists of 13 residues. Losses at the gene ends were 5 bases for V and 11 bases for J; bases not matched to a gene: 7. The CDR3 DNA follows: TGTGCCAGCAGTAAACGGACAGGGGGCTGGGCTTTCTTT. Translation: CASSKRTGGWAFF.

This clone has a handful of counts. The chain recombines TRBV5-1 with TRBJ2-3, with TRBD1 as a possible D gene (5 bases). The CDR3 covers 14 residues. Trimming removed 2 bases from V and 4 bases from J, with 11 bases in between. Looked up from germline, CDR1 is SGHRS and CDR2 is YFSETQ. The CDR3 loop is CASSFQGFADTQYF. The DNA for the CDR3 is TGCGCCAGCAGCTTTCAGGGTTTCGCAGATACGCAGTATTTT.

CDR3 sequence: CASSPRDRGFLSTDTQYF. CDR3 sequence (DNA): TGTGCCAGCAGCCCGAGGGACAGGGGGTTTCTTAGCACAGATACGCAGTATTTT. This rearrangement joins TRBV9 to TRBJ2-3; 11 bases align to TRBD1. The CDR3 extends over 18 amino acids. CDR1 SGDLS and CDR2 YYNGEE come from the germline V gene. The junction had 10 bases not matched to a gene; V was cut back by 4 bases and J by 0 bases.

The chain joins TRBV5-1 to TRBJ2-5; the D gene is possibly TRBD2 (5 bases). CDR3 length equals 16 residues. The V end was cut by 4 bases, the J end by 5 bases, with 21 bases between. Germline-derived CDR1 and CDR2 are SGHRS and YFSETQ. CDR3 residues: CASSPTLAALAETQYF. In DNA form, the CDR3 reads TGCGCCAGCAGCCCGACTCTAGCAGCCCTCGCGGAGACCCAGTACTTC.